The T cell receptor (beta chain) under discussion was sequenced for a study of Ad26.COV2.S vaccination and SARS-CoV-2 variants. CDR3 length equals 16 residues. Trimming pared 11 bases from V and 0 bases from J, leaving 21 bases between. Germline V gives CDR1 WNHNN, CDR2 SYGVQD (reference sequence). Regarding treatment: roughly 20 received Ad26.COV2.S at low or high dose, single or two shots; about 5 received placebo; per-sample allocation not given. On day 63 after the first injection, vaccine and placebo recipients gave samples. This table comes from immunoSEQ multiplex PCR, and its TCRdb copy is limited to in-frame clones, with some not included. The top ten clones hold roughly 6% of a sample with hundreds of thousands of clones, about 88% of them seen once.

The receptor was derived from a person aged 18-65 years who received the Ad26.COV2.S COVID-19 vaccine or a placebo. The specimen comprised peripheral blood, sampled in a trial of Ad26.COV2.S vaccine versus placebo. This chain joins TRBV10-1 and TRBJ2-3; D may be TRBD2 (6 bases). The CDR3 nucleotides read TGCGCCTGCCGGAGGGGTCTGAACCCTAGCACAGATACGCAGTATTTT. This codes for CACRRGLNPSTDTQYF.